This T cell receptor beta chain was recovered during a study of identical twins. This CDR3 has 16 amino acids. Germline V gives CDR1 SSHAT, CDR2 FNYEAQ (reference sequence). One entry per CDR3 protein, called by TCRdb with MiXCR from the 5' RACE reads. The sample consists of more than 200,000 distinct CDR3 sequences, 9.4% of them appearing once. About this clonotype itself: The germline gene is not matched at one end of the junction; a read error may be the cause.

Material for sequencing was memory (CD45RO+) T cells sorted from blood. The source is a woman between 18 and 30 years old in good health. The rearrangement links TRBV7-7 to TRBJ2-1; the D gene could be TRBD1 or TRBD2 (6 bases each). This chain's CDR3 is CASSPTGGGIYNEQFF. DNA for the CDR3: TGTGCTAGCAGCCCTACTGGAGGGGGGATCTACAATGAGCAGTTCTTC.